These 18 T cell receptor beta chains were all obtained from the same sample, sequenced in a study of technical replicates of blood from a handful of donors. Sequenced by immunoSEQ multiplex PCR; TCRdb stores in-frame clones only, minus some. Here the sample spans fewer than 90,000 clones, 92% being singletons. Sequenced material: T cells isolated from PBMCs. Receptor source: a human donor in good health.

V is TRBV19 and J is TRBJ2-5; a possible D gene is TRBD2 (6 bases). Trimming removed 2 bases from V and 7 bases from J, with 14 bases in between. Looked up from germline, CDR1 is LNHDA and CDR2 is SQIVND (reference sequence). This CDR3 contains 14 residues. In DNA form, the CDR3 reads TGTGCCAGTAGTATAAAGGTGGCCGGGGGGACCCAGTACTTC. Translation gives CASSIKVAGGTQYF. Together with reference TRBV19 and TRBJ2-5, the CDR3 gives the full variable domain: DGGITQSPKYLFRKEGQNVTLSCEQNLNHDAMYWYRQDPGQGLRLIYYSQIVNDFQKGDIAEGYSVSREKKESFPLTVTSAQKNPTAFYLCASSIKVAGGTQYFGPGTRLLVL.

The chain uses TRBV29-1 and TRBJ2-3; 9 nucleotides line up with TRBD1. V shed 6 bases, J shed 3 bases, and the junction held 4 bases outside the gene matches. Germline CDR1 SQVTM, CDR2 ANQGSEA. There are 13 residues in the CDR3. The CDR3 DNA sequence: TGCAGCGTCGACAGGGGGTTAACAGATACGCAGTATTTT. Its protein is CSVDRGLTDTQYF.

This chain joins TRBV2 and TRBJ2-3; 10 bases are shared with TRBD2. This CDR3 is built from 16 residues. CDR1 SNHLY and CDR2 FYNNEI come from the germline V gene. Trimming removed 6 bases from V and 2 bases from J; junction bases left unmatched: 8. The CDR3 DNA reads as TGTGCCAGCAGCCATAGCGGGAGGCCCTCCACAGATACGCAGTATTTT. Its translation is CASSHSGRPSTDTQYF.

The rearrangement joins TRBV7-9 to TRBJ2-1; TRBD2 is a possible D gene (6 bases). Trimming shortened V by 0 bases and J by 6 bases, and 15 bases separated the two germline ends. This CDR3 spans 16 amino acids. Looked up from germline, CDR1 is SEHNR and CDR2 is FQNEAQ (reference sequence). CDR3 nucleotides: TGTGCCAGCAGCTTAGCGCGACTAGAGGGTGGCAATGAGCAGTTCTTC. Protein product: CASSLARLEGGNEQFF.

The CDR3 region is CASSLLGTEAFF. For the CDR3, the DNA is TGTGCCAGTAGTTTACTCGGCACTGAAGCTTTCTTT. V usage is TRBV19 and J usage is TRBJ1-1; D remains ambiguous. The CDR3 sequence is 12 residues long. The germline V and J ends were trimmed by 5 bases and 4 bases, with 8 bases remaining between them. Germline V gives CDR1 LNHDA, CDR2 SQIVND (reference sequence).

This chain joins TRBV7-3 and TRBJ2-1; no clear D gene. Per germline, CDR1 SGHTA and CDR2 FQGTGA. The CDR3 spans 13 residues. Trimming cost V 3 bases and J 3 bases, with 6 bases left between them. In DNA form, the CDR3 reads TGTGCCAGCAGCTTCAGTGGCTACAATGAGCAGTTCTTC. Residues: CASSFSGYNEQFF.

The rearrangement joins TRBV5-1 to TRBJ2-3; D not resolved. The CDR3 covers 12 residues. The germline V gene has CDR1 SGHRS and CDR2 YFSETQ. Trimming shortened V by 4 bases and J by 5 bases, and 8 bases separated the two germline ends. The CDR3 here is CASSLSQDTQYF. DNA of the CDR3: TGCGCCAGCAGCCTCAGTCAAGATACGCAGTATTTT.

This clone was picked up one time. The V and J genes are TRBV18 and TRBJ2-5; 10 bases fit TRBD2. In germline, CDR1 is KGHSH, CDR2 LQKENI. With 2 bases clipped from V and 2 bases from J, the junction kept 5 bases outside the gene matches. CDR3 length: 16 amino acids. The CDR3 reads CASSPRTSGFQETQYF. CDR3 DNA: TGTGCCAGCTCACCAAGGACTAGCGGCTTTCAAGAGACCCAGTACTTC.

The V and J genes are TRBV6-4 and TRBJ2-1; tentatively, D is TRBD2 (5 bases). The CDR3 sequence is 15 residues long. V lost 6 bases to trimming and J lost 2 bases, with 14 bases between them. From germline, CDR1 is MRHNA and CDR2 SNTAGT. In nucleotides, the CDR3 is TGTGCCAGCAGCAACATCAGCGGCCCCTACAATGAGCAGTTCTTC. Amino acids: CASSNISGPYNEQFF.

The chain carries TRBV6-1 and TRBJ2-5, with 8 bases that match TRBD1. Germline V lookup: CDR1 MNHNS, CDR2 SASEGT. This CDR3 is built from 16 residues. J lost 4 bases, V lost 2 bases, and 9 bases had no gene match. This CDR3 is CASSEWIRGRRETQYF. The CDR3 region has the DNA TGTGCCAGCAGTGAATGGATCAGGGGGCGGAGAGAGACCCAGTACTTC.

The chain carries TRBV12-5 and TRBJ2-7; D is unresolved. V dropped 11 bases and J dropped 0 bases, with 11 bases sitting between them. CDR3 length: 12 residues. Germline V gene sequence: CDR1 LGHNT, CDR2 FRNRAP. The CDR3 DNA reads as TGTGCTTCAAGAGGAAGCTCCTACGAGCAGTACTTC. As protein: CASRGSSYEQYF.

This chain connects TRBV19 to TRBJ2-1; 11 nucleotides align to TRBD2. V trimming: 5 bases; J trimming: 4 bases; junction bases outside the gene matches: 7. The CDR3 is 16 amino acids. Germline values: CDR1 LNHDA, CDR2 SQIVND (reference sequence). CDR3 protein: CASSELAGENYNEQFF. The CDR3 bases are TGTGCCAGTAGTGAACTAGCGGGAGAAAATTACAATGAGCAGTTCTTC.

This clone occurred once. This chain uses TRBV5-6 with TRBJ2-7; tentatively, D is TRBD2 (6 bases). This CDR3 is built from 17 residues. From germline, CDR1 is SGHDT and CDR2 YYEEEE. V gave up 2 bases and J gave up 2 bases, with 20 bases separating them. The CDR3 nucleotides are TGTGCCAGCAGCTTCCGGGCGGACGGCTGGAGGGCCTACGAGCAGTACTTC. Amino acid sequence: CASSFRADGWRAYEQYF.

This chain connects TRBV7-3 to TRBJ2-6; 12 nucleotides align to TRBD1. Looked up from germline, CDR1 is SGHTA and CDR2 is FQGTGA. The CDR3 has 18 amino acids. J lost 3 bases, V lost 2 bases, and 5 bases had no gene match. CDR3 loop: CASSLSGQGASGANVLTF. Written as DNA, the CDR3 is TGTGCCAGCAGCTTATCGGGACAGGGGGCTAGTGGGGCCAACGTCCTGACTTTC.

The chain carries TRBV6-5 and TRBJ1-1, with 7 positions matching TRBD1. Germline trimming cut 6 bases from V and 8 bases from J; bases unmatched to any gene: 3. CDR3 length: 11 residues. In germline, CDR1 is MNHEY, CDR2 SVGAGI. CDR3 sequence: CASRRQGEAFF. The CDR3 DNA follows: TGTGCCAGCAGACGACAGGGAGAAGCTTTCTTT.

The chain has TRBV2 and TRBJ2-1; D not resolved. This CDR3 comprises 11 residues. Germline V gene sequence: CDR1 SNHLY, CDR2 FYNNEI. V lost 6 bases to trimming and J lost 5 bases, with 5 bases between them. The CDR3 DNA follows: TGTGCCAGCAGCTTTCACAATGAGCAGTTCTTC. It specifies CASSFHNEQFF. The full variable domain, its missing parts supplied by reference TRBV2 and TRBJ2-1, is EPEVTQTPSHQVTQMGQEVILRCVPISNHLYFYWYRQILGQKVEFLVSFYNNEISEKSEIFDDQFSVERPDGSNFTLKIRSTKLEDSAMYFCASSFHNEQFFGPGTRLTVL.

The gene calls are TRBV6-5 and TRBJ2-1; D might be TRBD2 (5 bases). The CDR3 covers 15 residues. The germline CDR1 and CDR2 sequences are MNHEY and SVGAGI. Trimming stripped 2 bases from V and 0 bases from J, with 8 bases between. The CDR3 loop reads CASSYSGYSYNEQFF. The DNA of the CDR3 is TGTGCCAGCAGTTACAGCGGTTACTCCTACAATGAGCAGTTCTTC.

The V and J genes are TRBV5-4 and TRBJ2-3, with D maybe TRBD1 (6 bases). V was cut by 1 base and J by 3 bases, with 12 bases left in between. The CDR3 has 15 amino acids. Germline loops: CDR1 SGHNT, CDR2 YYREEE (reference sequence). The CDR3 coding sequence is TGTGCCAGCAGCTTGACCCCGACAGGTACAGATACGCAGTATTTT. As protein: CASSLTPTGTDTQYF.